The clone carrying this T cell receptor beta chain was recorded a few times. The target antigen is unknown. These data originate in a study of blood T cells in healthy people across ages. Overall study results and limits: Underestimates were what the diversity estimates from one million T cells were considered to be. The donors' CMV status was not determined, possibly confounding changes in expanded clonotypes. Compared with aged donors, long-lived donors showed fewer expanded clones, suggesting selection.

The individuals who served as donors were healthy Caucasians living in Russia, aged about 6 to 100. The second PCR ran about 7 to 12 cycles with a sample-barcoded 5' primer and J-beta primers. From the 5' RACE reads, TCRdb called clonotypes with MiXCR, one entry per CDR3 protein. The sample lists over 1.5 million distinct CDR3 sequences, roughly 49% seen once, with around 2.1% in the top ten. The sequence came from a woman in her 40s in good health. The sample was blood.

The DNA for the CDR3 is TGTGCCAGCAGCGTAGACCAGGGGGTACTCAATGAGCAGTTCTTC. Its protein product is CASSVDQGVLNEQFF. The gene calls are TRBV9 and TRBJ2-1; 7 positions match TRBD1. V lost 0 bases to trimming and J lost 6 bases; unmatched junction nucleotides: 6. Germline V gene sequence: CDR1 SGDLS, CDR2 YYNGEE. CDR3 size: 15 residues.